What follows describes a single T cell receptor (beta chain). Per the germline V gene, CDR1 is ENHRY and CDR2 is SYGVKD. Trimming took 5 bases from V and 1 from J; bases not matched to a gene: 5. CDR3 length: 16 residues. These data originate in a study of blood T cell repertoires in COVID-19. Produced via immunoSEQ multiplex PCR; TCRdb's table is partial and in-frame only. This table has around 31,000 clones, 75% to 90% appearing once. The sequenced material came from peripheral blood. This clonotype was sampled from an older man with acute or convalescent COVID-19. This chain uses TRBV10-3 with TRBJ2-1; 10 bases are a match to TRBD2. The CDR3 DNA follows: TGTGCCATCAGTACTCGGACTAGCGGATCCTACAATGAGCAGTTCTTC. It encodes CAISTRTSGSYNEQFF.